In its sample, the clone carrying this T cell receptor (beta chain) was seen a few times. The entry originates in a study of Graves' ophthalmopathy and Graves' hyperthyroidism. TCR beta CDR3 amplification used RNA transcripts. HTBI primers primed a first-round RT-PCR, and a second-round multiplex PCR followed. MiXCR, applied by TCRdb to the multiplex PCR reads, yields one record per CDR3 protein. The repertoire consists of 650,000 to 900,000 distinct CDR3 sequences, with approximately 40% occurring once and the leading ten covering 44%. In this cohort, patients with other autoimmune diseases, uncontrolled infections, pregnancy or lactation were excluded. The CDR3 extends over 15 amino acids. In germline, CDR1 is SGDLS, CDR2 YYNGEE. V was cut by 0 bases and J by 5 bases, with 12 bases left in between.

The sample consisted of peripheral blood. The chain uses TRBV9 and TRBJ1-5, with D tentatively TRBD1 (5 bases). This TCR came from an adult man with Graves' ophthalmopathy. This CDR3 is CASSVASGLDQPQHF. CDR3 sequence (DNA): TGTGCCAGCAGCGTAGCGTCGGGGCTCGATCAGCCCCAGCATTTT. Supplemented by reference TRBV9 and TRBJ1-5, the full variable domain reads DSGVTQTPKHLITATGQRVTLRCSPRSGDLSVYWYQQSLDQGLQFLIQYYNGEERAKGNILERFSAQQFPDLHSELNLSSLELGDSALYFCASSVASGLDQPQHFGDGTRLSIL.